A single sample is the source of the 23 T cell receptor beta chains below, sequenced in a study of blood T cell repertoires in COVID-19. Using immunoSEQ multiplex PCR, the repertoire was profiled, and TCRdb retains in-frame clones only, with some absent. The sample carries about 420,000 clones, 80% to 90% recorded once. Sequencing was done on a sample of peripheral blood. The receptors derive from a man in his late teens or twenties with COVID-19, enrolled during active disease.

The chain joins TRBV19 to TRBJ2-3; D possibly corresponds to TRBD2 (5 bases). CDR1 and CDR2 (germline): LNHDA, SQIVND (reference sequence). The V end was cut by 3 bases, the J end by 3 bases, with 13 bases between. The CDR3 is 15 amino acids. Here the CDR3 reads CASSIERMGTDTQYF. The DNA for the CDR3 is TGTGCCAGTAGTATTGAGCGGATGGGGACAGATACGCAGTATTTT.

The J gene is TRBJ2-3, the V gene TRBV7-2; 8 nucleotides agree with TRBD2. The CDR3 contains 16 residues. The V gene's germline CDR1 is SGHTA and CDR2 FQGNSA. Losses at the gene ends were 5 bases for V and 5 bases for J; bases not matched to a gene: 12. CDR3: CASSRGPGGAGDTQYF. In DNA, the CDR3 is TGTGCCAGCAGCCGCGGTCCGGGGGGGGCCGGAGATACGCAGTATTTT.

On this clone itself: The same CDR3 arises from other DNA sequences in this sample as well. V and J are TRBV27 and TRBJ1-1, with 7 nucleotides matching TRBD1. Germline CDR1 reads MNHEY; CDR2 reads SMNVEV (reference sequence). The CDR3 has 13 residues. Trimming cost V 5 bases and J 3 bases; bases outside gene matches: 3. The CDR3 is CASSLQGDTEAFF. The CDR3 DNA sequence: TGTGCCAGCAGTCTCCAGGGGGACACTGAAGCTTTCTTT.

The chain joins TRBV28 to TRBJ1-1; D gene unclear. V was clipped by 1 base and J by 6 bases, with 15 bases between them. Germline V gene lookup returns CDR1 MDHEN and CDR2 SYDVKM. The CDR3 is made up of 15 amino acids. DNA for the CDR3: TGTGCCAGCAGTTTATTAGGGAGTATGAATGCTGAAGCTTTCTTT. It codes for CASSLLGSMNAEAFF.

The chain links TRBV4-1 to TRBJ1-6; no clear D. V lost 4 bases and J lost 10, with 17 bases in between. This CDR3 has 15 amino acids. Germline V lookup: CDR1 MGHRA, CDR2 YSYEKL. CDR3 sequence (DNA): TGCGCCAGCAGCCCCTCAGGATCGTTTGCGTCACCCCTCCACTTT. This codes for CASSPSGSFASPLHF.

This chain uses TRBV5-5 with TRBJ2-3, with TRBD2 matching over 9 bases. This CDR3 has 15 amino acids. J lost 6 bases, V lost 4 bases, and 9 bases had no gene match. Germline loops: CDR1 SGHKS, CDR2 YYEKEE (reference sequence). CDR3 residues: CASSPRGTSSDTQYF. CDR3 nucleotide sequence: TGTGCCAGCAGCCCCCGTGGGACTAGCTCTGATACGCAGTATTTT.

The V and J genes are TRBV6-6 and TRBJ2-1; 8 nucleotides agree with TRBD2. The CDR3 has 17 residues. Germline CDR1 and CDR2: MNHNY and SVGAGI (reference sequence). Trimming took 5 bases from V and 7 from J; bases not matched to a gene: 16. CDR3 loop: CASSLGQGGQRGNEQFF. Written as DNA, the CDR3 is TGTGCCAGCAGTCTTGGGCAGGGAGGTCAGCGGGGGAATGAGCAGTTCTTC.

This clone was seen more than once but under ten times. This chain joins TRBV19 and TRBJ1-2; TRBD1 aligns across 8 bases. This CDR3 region has 14 residues. The V segment lost 2 bases and the J segment 5 bases; nucleotides outside the gene matches: 4. Germline V gene sequence: CDR1 LNHDA, CDR2 SQIVND (reference sequence). The CDR3 DNA reads as TGTGCCAGTAGTATACAGACAGGGGATTATGGCTACACCTTC. Its translation: CASSIQTGDYGYTF.

The V call is TRBV5-1, the J call TRBJ2-1; D is perhaps TRBD2 (7 bases). Germline CDR1 reads SGHRS; CDR2 reads YFSETQ. The ends were cut back, 0 bases at V and 6 bases at J, with 13 bases in the middle. CDR3 length: 15 amino acids. The CDR3 sequence is CASSLVKGGLNEQFF. The DNA for the CDR3 is TGCGCCAGCAGCTTGGTGAAGGGGGGGCTCAATGAGCAGTTCTTC.

The genes are TRBV6-5 and TRBJ2-7, with 10 bases matching TRBD2. This CDR3 has 14 amino acids. Germline CDR1 is MNHEY and CDR2 is SVGAGI. With V trimmed by 6 bases and J by 2 bases, 4 bases remained unmatched. CDR3 DNA: TGTGCCAGCAGCGGGACTAGCGCTACCTACGAGCAGTACTTC. This sequence encodes CASSGTSATYEQYF.

The J gene is TRBJ2-7, the V gene TRBV2; the D gene is possibly TRBD1 (5 bases). The V end lost 7 bases, the J end lost 2 bases, and 12 bases lay between the germline ends. CDR1 is SNHLY and CDR2 is FYNNEI in the germline V gene. The CDR3 length is 13 residues. DNA of the CDR3: TGTGCCAGCAAGGACAAACCCACCTACGAGCAGTACTTC. This codes for CASKDKPTYEQYF.

This chain connects TRBV27 to TRBJ2-2; 7 bases agree with TRBD2. There are 16 residues in the CDR3. Germline assignment: CDR1 MNHEY and CDR2 SMNVEV (reference sequence). J was trimmed by 6 bases and V by 7 bases; bases with no gene match: 14. CDR3: CASKQSAAGLPGELFF. In nucleotides, the CDR3 is TGTGCCAGCAAACAATCAGCGGCGGGACTACCCGGGGAGCTGTTTTTT.

The rearrangement links TRBV7-8 to TRBJ2-1, with TRBD2 identical over 11 bases. Germline trimming cut 1 base from V and 8 bases from J; bases unmatched to any gene: 4. The CDR3 spans 15 residues. From germline, CDR1 is SGHVS and CDR2 FQNEAQ. The CDR3 protein is CASSLVLAGEDEQFF. The CDR3 region has the DNA TGTGCCAGCAGCTTAGTACTAGCGGGAGAGGATGAGCAGTTCTTC.

This chain connects TRBV18 to TRBJ1-2, with 10 bases that match TRBD1. CDR3 length equals 15 residues. Germline V gene lookup returns CDR1 KGHSH and CDR2 LQKENI. The junction had 5 bases not matched to a gene; V was cut back by 4 bases and J by 3 bases. The CDR3 region is CASSRTGTGDYGYTF. DNA of the CDR3: TGTGCCAGCTCACGCACGGGGACAGGGGACTATGGCTACACCTTC.

The CDR3 reads CASSITPGGTEAFF. The DNA for the CDR3 is TGTGCCAGTAGTATAACCCCTGGGGGGACTGAAGCTTTCTTT. The genes are TRBV19 and TRBJ1-1, with a tentative D call TRBD1 (5 bases). CDR3 size: 14 residues. V lost 2 bases and J lost 5, with 12 bases in between. Germline lookup yields CDR1 LNHDA and CDR2 SQIVND (reference sequence).

The V call is TRBV5-5, the J call TRBJ2-1; 8 bases are a match to TRBD2. CDR3 length: 16 amino acids. The V and J ends lost 3 bases and 6 bases, in that order; junction bases with no gene match: 11. The germline V gene has CDR1 SGHKS and CDR2 YYEKEE (reference sequence). The CDR3 loop is CASSSGATTSANEQFF. CDR3 nucleotide sequence: TGTGCCAGCAGCTCGGGGGCGACGACTAGCGCCAATGAGCAGTTCTTC. Full variable domain (outside the CDR3, taken from reference TRBV5-5 and TRBJ2-1): DAGVTQSPTHLIKTRGQQVTLRCSPISGHKSVSWYQQVLGQGPQFIFQYYEKEERGRGNFPDRFSARQFPNYSSELNVNALLLGDSALYLCASSSGATTSANEQFFGPGTRLTVL.

The chain couples TRBV11-2 to TRBJ2-5; 12 nucleotides agree with TRBD2. Looked up from germline, CDR1 is SGHAT and CDR2 is FQNNGV. With 5 bases clipped from V and 1 base from J, the junction kept 5 bases outside the gene matches. There are 16 residues in the CDR3. This CDR3 is CASSQGGLAGQETQYF. The CDR3 nucleotides are TGTGCCAGCAGCCAAGGGGGACTAGCGGGCCAAGAGACCCAGTACTTC. Combining the CDR3 with reference TRBV11-2 and TRBJ2-5 gives the whole variable domain EAGVAQSPRYKIIEKRQSVAFWCNPISGHATLYWYQQILGQGPKLLIQFQNNGVVDDSQLPKDRFSAERLKGVDSTLKIQPAKLEDSAVYLCASSQGGLAGQETQYFGPGTRLLVL.

The chain carries TRBV6-6 and TRBJ2-5; TRBD1 matches at 8 bases. With V trimmed by 3 bases and J by 5 bases, 11 bases remained unmatched. This CDR3 contains 16 residues. CDR1 is MNHNY and CDR2 is SVGAGI in the germline V gene (reference sequence). The CDR3 DNA reads TGTGCCAGCAGTTATGGTGCGGGGACAGGCGGGGAGACCCAGTACTTC. It yields the protein CASSYGAGTGGETQYF.

The rearrangement joins TRBV5-1 to TRBJ2-6; unclear D gene. The CDR3 consists of 15 residues. The V end was cut by 3 bases, the J end by 0 bases, with 7 bases between. From germline, CDR1 is SGHRS and CDR2 YFSETQ. The CDR3 loop is CASSSTASGANVLTF. The CDR3 DNA reads as TGCGCCAGCAGCTCAACAGCCTCTGGGGCCAACGTCCTGACTTTC. Based on the CDR3 plus reference TRBV5-1 and TRBJ2-6, the full variable domain is KAGVTQTPRYLIKTRGQQVTLSCSPISGHRSVSWYQQTPGQGLQFLFEYFSETQRNKGNFPGRFSGRQFSNSRSEMNVSTLELGDSALYLCASSSTASGANVLTFGAGSRLTVL.

The chain uses TRBV6-1 and TRBJ2-2, with 11 bases that match TRBD2. This CDR3 is 17 amino acids long. Germline V CDR1 and CDR2: MNHNS, SASEGT. After removal of 3 bases from V and 5 bases from J, the junction contained 8 bases not matched to a gene. The CDR3 nucleotides read TGTGCCAGCAGTGAGGATAGCGGGAGGGCCTGGACCGGGGAGCTGTTTTTT. The encoded protein is CASSEDSGRAWTGELFF.

The chain has TRBV27 and TRBJ2-1; 13 bases are a match to TRBD2. With 5 bases clipped from V and 6 bases from J, the junction kept 7 bases outside the gene matches. Looked up from germline, CDR1 is MNHEY and CDR2 is SMNVEV (reference sequence). This CDR3 comprises 16 residues. CDR3 region: CASSLLAGGPGNEQFF. DNA for the CDR3: TGTGCCAGCAGTCTACTAGCGGGGGGGCCCGGCAATGAGCAGTTCTTC.

The chain recombines TRBV9 with TRBJ2-7, with 10 bases lining up with TRBD2. In germline, CDR1 is SGDLS, CDR2 YYNGEE. With V trimmed by 3 bases and J by 1 base, 4 bases remained unmatched. This CDR3 is built from 15 residues. The CDR3 sequence: CASSAQAGGSYEQYF. The CDR3 DNA follows: TGTGCCAGCAGCGCCCAAGCGGGAGGGTCCTACGAGCAGTACTTC.

The chain recombines TRBV5-4 with TRBJ2-7, with TRBD2 identical over 15 bases. V lost 5 bases, J lost 7 bases, and 13 bases stayed unmatched. There are 17 residues in the CDR3. The germline V gene encodes CDR1 SGHNT and CDR2 YYREEE (reference sequence). The CDR3 region is CASRYWTSGGVGGEQYF. CDR3 nucleotide sequence: TGTGCCAGCAGATATTGGACTAGCGGGGGGGTAGGAGGAGAGCAGTACTTC. Full variable domain (rest looked up from reference TRBV5-4 and TRBJ2-7): ETGVTQSPTHLIKTRGQQVTLRCSSQSGHNTVSWYQQALGQGPQFIFQYYREEENGRGNFPPRFSGLQFPNYSSELNVNALELDDSALYLCASRYWTSGGVGGEQYFGPGTRLTVT.